The rows below give T cell receptor beta chains drawn from one sample of a study of T cell changes during pregnancy in multiple sclerosis. Method: immunoSEQ multiplex PCR; TCRdb's copy keeps in-frame clones and lacks some. The table includes around 50,000 clones, roughly 90% detected once. The sample consisted of CD4+ T cells from peripheral blood mononuclear cells, taken after pregnancy. Receptors originate from a female donor with multiple sclerosis, enrolled in a pregnancy study. CDR3s include the opening cysteine and the closing phenylalanine or tryptophan. The D gene is left open where the match is weak. Clone sizes are given selectively: once, few, many, or a class where the clone is expanded.

D	V	size	J	CDR3	DNA
NA	TRBV29-1	NA	TRBJ2-1	CSCDTPRYNEQFF	TGCAGCTGCGACACCCCTCGGTACAATGAGCAGTTCTTC
NA	TRBV11-2	NA	TRBJ1-1	CASSLDPIEARF	TGTGCCAGCAGCTTAGATCCCATTGAGGCCCGATTT
NA	TRBV7-2	NA	TRBJ2-7	CASSLSRLLQDYEQYF	TGTGCCAGCAGTCTTAGTAGACTACTCCAAGACTACGAGCAGTACTTC
NA	TRBV4-3	NA	TRBJ1-2	CASSQVTAATDIPYRYTF	TGCGCCAGCAGCCAAGTAACAGCTGCAACAGACATCCCCTATCGCTACACCTTC
NA	TRBV19	once	TRBJ1-1	CASSERVGTEAFF	TGTGCCAGTAGCGAGAGGGTGGGCACTGAAGCTTTCTTT
TRBD1	TRBV7-2	NA	TRBJ1-5	CASSLATTGGGRGQPQHF	TGTGCCAGCAGCTTAGCGACGACAGGGGGCGGGCGAGGTCAGCCCCAGCATTTT
TRBD1	TRBV10-3	NA	TRBJ1-4	CAIRPDRVGNEKLFF	TGTGCCATCAGGCCCGACAGGGTTGGAAATGAAAAACTGTTTTTT
NA	TRBV9	once	TRBJ2-2	CASSVGPTNTGELFF	TGTGCCAGCAGCGTAGGGCCCACGAACACCGGGGAGCTGTTTTTT
NA	TRBV15	NA	TRBJ2-3	CATSTIPTSRTDTQYF	TGTGCCACCAGCACGATCCCCACTAGCAGGACAGATACGCAGTATTTT
NA	TRBV10-3	NA	TRBJ1-1	CAIRHRENTEAFF	TGTGCCATCAGGCACAGGGAGAACACTGAAGCTTTCTTT
NA	TRBV19	NA	TRBJ1-5	CASSKGSGRGGNQPQHF	TGTGCCAGTAGTAAAGGGTCGGGCAGGGGAGGCAATCAGCCCCAGCATTTT
NA	TRBV7-2	NA	TRBJ1-5	CASSLAGSSKPQHF	TGTGCCAGCAGCTTAGCGGGGAGTAGTAAGCCCCAGCATTTT
TRBD1	TRBV25-1	NA	TRBJ1-5	CASSGAGTGVQPQHF	TGTGCCAGCAGTGGAGCCGGGACAGGGGTACAGCCCCAGCATTTT
TRBD2	TRBV7-2	NA	TRBJ2-7	CASSSSGVGSRHEQYF	TGTGCCAGCAGCTCAAGCGGGGTGGGGAGTAGGCACGAGCAGTACTTC
NA	TRBV14	NA	TRBJ1-2	CASSQDRHYRGLANYGYTF	TGTGCCAGCAGCCAAGACCGACATTACCGAGGGCTTGCTAACTATGGCTACACCTTC
NA	TRBV2	NA	TRBJ1-1	CAGSAGNTEAFF	TGTGCCGGCAGTGCCGGGAACACTGAAGCTTTCTTT
TRBD1	TRBV5-1	NA	TRBJ1-2	CASSSTGDGYTF	TGCGCCAGCAGCTCGACAGGGGATGGCTACACCTTC
NA	TRBV4-2	NA	TRBJ1-1	CASSQAHRAVYTEAFF	TGTGCCAGCAGCCAAGCCCACAGGGCGGTTTACACTGAAGCTTTCTTT
NA	TRBV19	NA	TRBJ1-2	CASSTLSDRSGYTF	TGTGCCAGTAGTACCCTCTCCGACAGATCTGGCTACACCTTC
NA	TRBV7-8	NA	TRBJ2-2	CASSLAAGRPNTGELFF	TGTGCCAGCAGCTTAGCGGCGGGCAGGCCCAACACCGGGGAGCTGTTTTTT
NA	TRBV4-3	once	TRBJ2-7	CASSQDMGGRPYEQYF	TGCGCCAGCAGCCAGGACATGGGGGGGCGACCCTACGAGCAGTACTTC
TRBD1	TRBV30	NA	TRBJ1-1	CASRDSTEAFF	TGTGCCTCCCGGGACAGCACTGAAGCTTTCTTT
NA	TRBV19	NA	TRBJ2-7	CASSGQFPYEQYF	TGTGCCAGTAGTGGACAGTTCCCCTACGAGCAGTACTTC
TRBD1	TRBV18	NA	TRBJ1-4	CASSPPDRDGEKLFF	TGTGCCAGCTCACCGCCGGACAGGGATGGTGAAAAACTGTTTTTT
NA	TRBV7-9	once	TRBJ1-1	CASSLAGRNTEAFF	TGTGCCAGCAGCTTAGCGGGGAGGAACACTGAAGCTTTCTTT
NA	TRBV29-1	NA	TRBJ2-7	CSVGSDEQYF	TGCAGCGTTGGGAGCGACGAGCAGTACTTC
NA	TRBV5-8	NA	TRBJ1-5	CASSLVVGMRNQPQHF	TGTGCCAGCAGCTTGGTAGTCGGGATGCGCAATCAGCCCCAGCATTTT
TRBD1	TRBV27	NA	TRBJ1-6	CASSFSPGGSNSPLHF	TGTGCCAGCAGTTTTTCTCCAGGGGGCTCTAATTCACCCCTCCACTTT
TRBD2	TRBV5-4	NA	TRBJ2-1	CASSLSSRGGTEQFF	TGTGCCAGCAGCTTGAGTTCGCGGGGGGGGACTGAGCAGTTCTTC
NA	TRBV11-2	NA	TRBJ2-7	CASSLATPTYEQYF	TGTGCCAGCAGCTTAGCGACACCGACCTACGAGCAGTACTTC
TRBD1	TRBV2	NA	TRBJ2-1	CASRKRDRGGNEQFF	TGTGCCAGCAGGAAGCGGGACAGGGGAGGCAATGAGCAGTTCTTC
NA	TRBV5-4	NA	TRBJ2-6	CASSSAPKRGSGANVLTF	TGTGCCAGCAGCTCGGCCCCAAAAAGGGGCTCTGGGGCCAACGTCCTGACTTTC
NA	TRBV5-1	NA	TRBJ1-2	CASSLVGDISNYGYTF	TGCGCCAGCAGCTTGGTGGGGGACATCTCTAACTATGGCTACACCTTC
NA	TRBV5-6	NA	TRBJ2-7	CASSSTKTFPYEQYF	TGTGCCAGCAGCTCGACTAAGACCTTCCCCTACGAGCAGTACTTC
TRBD1	TRBV19	NA	TRBJ2-7	CASRKDRSSYEQYF	TGTGCCAGTAGAAAGGACAGGTCGTCCTACGAGCAGTACTTC
TRBD2	TRBV7-3	NA	TRBJ2-3	CASSLNRGGYTQYF	TGTGCCAGCAGCTTAAACCGCGGGGGGTATACGCAGTATTTT
NA	TRBV13	NA	TRBJ1-2	CASSSPTGLEGGYTF	TGTGCCAGCAGCTCCCCGACAGGCCTCGAGGGGGGCTACACCTTC
TRBD1	TRBV7-2	NA	TRBJ1-4	CASSPRQGNLEKLFF	TGTGCCAGCAGCCCCCGACAGGGGAACCTCGAAAAACTGTTTTTT
TRBD1	TRBV11-3	NA	TRBJ2-2	CASSAEPPDRSKPGELFF	TGTGCCAGCAGCGCAGAGCCTCCGGACAGGTCAAAACCCGGGGAGCTGTTTTTT
TRBD1	TRBV5-4	NA	TRBJ1-4	CASSRQGEHEKLFF	TGTGCCAGCAGTCGACAGGGGGAGCATGAAAAACTGTTTTTT
NA	TRBV11-2	NA	TRBJ1-2	CASSLQDSYGYTF	TGTGCCAGCAGCCTTCAAGACAGCTATGGCTACACCTTC
NA	TRBV11-2	NA	TRBJ2-7	CASSLVHRARAYEQYF	TGTGCCAGCAGCTTAGTCCACAGGGCGAGGGCCTACGAGCAGTACTTC
NA	TRBV11-1	NA	TRBJ1-1	CASSPQGGNTEAFF	TGTGCCAGCAGCCCCCAGGGTGGGAACACTGAAGCTTTCTTT
TRBD1	TRBV5-1	NA	TRBJ1-4	CASSLRSRQGAEKLFF	TGCGCCAGCAGCTTGAGAAGCCGACAGGGAGCTGAAAAACTGTTTTTT
NA	TRBV19	NA	TRBJ1-6	CASTKGQGRNSPLHF	TGTGCCAGTACCAAAGGGCAGGGTAGAAATTCACCCCTCCACTTT
NA	TRBV6-6	NA	TRBJ1-2	CASSYFGSGNYGYTF	TGTGCCAGCAGTTACTTCGGCTCGGGTAACTATGGCTACACCTTC
TRBD2	TRBV29-1	NA	TRBJ2-1	CSGQAGGNYNEQFF	TGCAGCGGGCAAGCGGGGGGGAACTACAATGAGCAGTTCTTC
NA	TRBV4-3	NA	TRBJ2-1	CASSQDQTYNEQFF	TGCGCCAGCAGCCAAGATCAGACCTACAATGAGCAGTTCTTC